The 7 T cell receptor beta chains below all came from one sample that was sequenced in a study of blood T cell repertoires in COVID-19. Measured with immunoSEQ multiplex PCR; TCRdb has only the in-frame clones, and not every one. The sample includes 120,000 to 150,000 clones, around 86% seen only once; the top ten take about 6%. The sequenced sample consisted of peripheral blood. The receptors were gathered from a man aged 80 or over with acute or convalescent COVID-19.

The chain has TRBV2 and TRBJ1-2; 8 positions agree with TRBD1. V lost 6 bases and J lost 2; bases outside the gene matches: 5. The germline V gene has CDR1 SNHLY and CDR2 FYNNEI. CDR3 length equals 14 residues. The DNA for the CDR3 is TGTGCCAGCAGGCCGGACAGGGAAAACTATGGCTACACCTTC. It specifies CASRPDRENYGYTF.

The gene calls are TRBV20-1 and TRBJ1-5, with 7 bases that match TRBD1. Germline V lookup: CDR1 DFQATT, CDR2 SNEGSKA (reference sequence). The V gene end was trimmed by 3 bases and the J gene end by 0 bases; junction bases not matched to a gene: 8. The CDR3 length is 16 residues. The CDR3 is CSASFTGVYSNQPQHF. CDR3 DNA sequence: TGCAGTGCTAGTTTTACAGGGGTCTATAGCAATCAGCCCCAGCATTTT.

This rearrangement joins TRBV19 to TRBJ1-2; TRBD1 agrees at 7 bases. The length of the CDR3 is 15 residues. Unmatched junction bases numbered 8, after V lost 5 bases and J lost 2 bases. Germline V CDR1 and CDR2: LNHDA, SQIVND (reference sequence). CDR3 region: CASSGPGQRNYGYTF. The DNA for the CDR3 is TGTGCCAGTAGTGGACCGGGACAGCGGAACTATGGCTACACCTTC.

This clone was found a few times. The chain combines TRBV5-1 with TRBJ2-7; TRBD1 aligns across 8 bases. Germline V gene sequence: CDR1 SGHRS, CDR2 YFSETQ. The CDR3 spans 15 residues. J lost 5 bases, V lost 4 bases, and 11 bases had no gene match. The CDR3 nucleotides read TGCGCCAGCAGCGGGGGGTATCCAGGGGGCCACGAGCAGTACTTC. The encoded protein is CASSGGYPGGHEQYF.

This chain uses TRBV27 with TRBJ2-5; maybe TRBD1 (5 bases). Germline CDR1 MNHEY, CDR2 SMNVEV (reference sequence). This CDR3 is built from 16 residues. The germline V and J ends were trimmed by 4 bases and 0 bases, with 15 bases remaining between them. CDR3 in amino acids: CASSYLGSGYQETQYF. The CDR3 nucleotides are TGTGCCAGCAGTTACCTGGGTTCAGGGTACCAAGAGACCCAGTACTTC.

The V call is TRBV5-1, the J call TRBJ2-1, with D tentatively TRBD1 (5 bases). The V gene lost 3 bases and the J gene lost 8 bases, with 27 bases spanning the gap. Per germline, CDR1 SGHRS and CDR2 YFSETQ. CDR3 length: 18 residues. As DNA, the CDR3 is TGCGCCAGCAGCTACACAGGCGGTGATAGCCTAATCAGGGATGAGCAGTTCTTC. It translates to CASSYTGGDSLIRDEQFF.

Comment on this clone: At one end the junction does not follow the germline gene, possibly because of a read error. The rearrangement uses TRBV15 and TRBJ1-5; a weak D match, TRBD1 (6 bases). CDR1 LNHNV and CDR2 YYDKDF come from the germline V gene (reference sequence). This CDR3 has 13 amino acids. The CDR3 is CATSGDRNQPQHF. The CDR3 nucleotides read TGTGCCACCAGCGGAGACAGGAATCAGCCCCAGCATTTT.